This TCR beta chain was identified in a study of regulatory T cells in long-lasting Graves disease. The time point denotes: persistent/refractory GD, antithyroid drugs over 5 years with positive TRAb. Construction of the TCR library relied on RNA isolated from PBMCs. Arm-PCR of CDR3 regions and iRepertoire HTBI primers were the basis on which TCR beta libraries were built. TCRdb ran MiXCR on the multiplex PCR reads and lists one entry per CDR3 protein. Of about half a million distinct CDR3 sequences in the sample, under 25% were seen once. This sample comprised peripheral blood mononuclear cells (PBMCs), obtained when the disease was refractory, from a patient treated with antithyroid drugs. This TCR derives from a female donor with Graves disease.

The CDR3 spells CASSSFEAGNTIYF. The CDR3 DNA reads as TGTGCCAGCAGTTCCTTCGAGGCTGGAAACACCATATATTTT. The chain has TRBV12-3 or TRBV12-4 and TRBJ1-3; D uncertain. Trimming pared 4 bases from V and 2 bases from J, leaving 9 bases between. The CDR3 extends over 14 amino acids.